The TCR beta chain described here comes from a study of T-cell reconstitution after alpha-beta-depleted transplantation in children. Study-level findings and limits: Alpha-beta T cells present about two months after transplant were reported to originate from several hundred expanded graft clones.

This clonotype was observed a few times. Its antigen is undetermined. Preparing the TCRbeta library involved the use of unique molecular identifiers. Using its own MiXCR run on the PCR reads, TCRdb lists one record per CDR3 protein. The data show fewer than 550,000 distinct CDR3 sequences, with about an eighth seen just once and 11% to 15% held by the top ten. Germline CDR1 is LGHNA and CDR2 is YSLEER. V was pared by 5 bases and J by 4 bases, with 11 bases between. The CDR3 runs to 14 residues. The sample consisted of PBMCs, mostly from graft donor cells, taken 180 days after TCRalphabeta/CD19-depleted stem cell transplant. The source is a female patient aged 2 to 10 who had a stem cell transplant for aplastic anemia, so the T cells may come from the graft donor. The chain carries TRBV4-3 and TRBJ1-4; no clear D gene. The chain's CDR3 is CASSLDGDNEKLFF. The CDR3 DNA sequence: TGCGCCAGCAGCTTGGACGGGGATAATGAAAAACTGTTTTTT.